This paragraph reports one T cell receptor beta chain. No antigen is known for it. The data stem from a study of immune heterogeneity within non-small cell lung tumors. Background on the study: Several squamous cell carcinomas, around ten non-squamous carcinomas and 1 not otherwise specified made up the tumors.

Template material for each sample was 450 to 750 ng of bulk tumor genomic DNA. Several biopsies were spaced far apart within each primary tumor and obtained as surgery took place. Curative surgery was undertaken by patients, who had untreated, newly diagnosed non-small cell lung cancer. TCR beta CDR3 was amplified by multiplex PCR, first round roughly 10 cycles, 32 V and 13 J primers. TCRdb re-analysed the multiplex PCR reads in MiXCR, keeping a single row per CDR3 protein. The data hold thousands of distinct CDR3 sequences, with 27% observed a single time. Study-wide points: Local T-cell clonality and local tumor mutational burden correlated moderately but significantly (R approximately 0.3). Dominant CDR3 beta clonotypes repeated across a patient's tumor loci, while different loci held unique high-frequency clones. Largely, high-frequency T-cell receptor beta clonotypes differed from one individual patient to another.

Germline-derived CDR1 and CDR2 are SGHAT and FQNNGV. The CDR3 is made up of 15 amino acids. Trimming cost V 2 bases and J 3 bases; bases outside gene matches: 5. V gene TRBV11-2 combines with J gene TRBJ2-3, with 7 bases identical to TRBD1. This sequence originates from a man in his fifties or sixties with non-small cell lung cancer. Sequenced material: lung tumor tissue. CDR3 in amino acids: CASSLTTGFTDTQYF. In nucleotides, the CDR3 is TGTGCCAGCAGCTTAACGACAGGGTTTACAGATACGCAGTATTTT.